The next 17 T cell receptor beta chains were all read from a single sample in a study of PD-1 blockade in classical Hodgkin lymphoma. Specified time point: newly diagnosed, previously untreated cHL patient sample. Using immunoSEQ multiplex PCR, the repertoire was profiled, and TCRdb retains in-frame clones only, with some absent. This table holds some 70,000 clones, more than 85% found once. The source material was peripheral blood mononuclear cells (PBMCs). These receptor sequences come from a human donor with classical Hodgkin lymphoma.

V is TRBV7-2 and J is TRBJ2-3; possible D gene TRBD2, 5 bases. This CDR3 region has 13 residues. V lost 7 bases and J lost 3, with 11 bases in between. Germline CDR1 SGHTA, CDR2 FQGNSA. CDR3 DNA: TGTGCCAGCACCAACAGAGGGACAGATACGCAGTATTTT. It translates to CASTNRGTDTQYF.

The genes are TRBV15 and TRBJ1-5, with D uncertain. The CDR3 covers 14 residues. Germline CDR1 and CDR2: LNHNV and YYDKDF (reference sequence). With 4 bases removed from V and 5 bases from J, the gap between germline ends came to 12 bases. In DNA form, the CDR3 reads TGTGCCACCAGCAAGGACGGGCCGGATCAGCCCCAGCATTTT. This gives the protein CATSKDGPDQPQHF.

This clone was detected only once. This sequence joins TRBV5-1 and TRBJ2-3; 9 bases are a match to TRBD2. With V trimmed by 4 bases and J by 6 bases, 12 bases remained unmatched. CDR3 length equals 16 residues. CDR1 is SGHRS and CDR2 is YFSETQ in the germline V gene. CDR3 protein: CASSPSRSGGLDTQYF. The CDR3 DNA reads TGCGCCAGCAGCCCCTCTCGAAGCGGGGGGCTTGATACGCAGTATTTT.

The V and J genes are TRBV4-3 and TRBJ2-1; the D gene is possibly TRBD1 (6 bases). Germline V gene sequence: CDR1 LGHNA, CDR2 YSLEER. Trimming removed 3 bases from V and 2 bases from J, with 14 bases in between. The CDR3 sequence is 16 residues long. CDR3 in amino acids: CASSQGRQATYNEQFF. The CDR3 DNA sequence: TGCGCCAGCAGCCAGGGCCGACAGGCCACCTACAATGAGCAGTTCTTC.

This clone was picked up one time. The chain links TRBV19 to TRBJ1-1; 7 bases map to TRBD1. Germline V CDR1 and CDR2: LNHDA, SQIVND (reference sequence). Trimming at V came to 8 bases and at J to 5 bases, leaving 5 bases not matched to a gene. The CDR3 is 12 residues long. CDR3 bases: TGTGCCAGTGCAGGGGGAGGGACTGAAGCTTTCTTT. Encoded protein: CASAGGGTEAFF.

CDR3 amino acids: CASLLQGAMNTEAFF. As DNA, the CDR3 is TGTGCCAGCTTACTACAGGGGGCCATGAACACTGAAGCTTTCTTT. The chain joins TRBV5-6 to TRBJ1-1, with 9 positions matching TRBD1. In germline, CDR1 is SGHDT, CDR2 YYEEEE. The CDR3 totals 15 residues. J gave up 0 bases and V 7 bases, and 7 bases lay outside the gene matches.

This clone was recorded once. In DNA, the CDR3 is TGCAGTGCCCTGGCCTACTATGGCTACACCTTC. This gives the protein CSALAYYGYTF. The rearrangement links TRBV20-1 to TRBJ1-2; D is ambiguous. Trimming pared 6 bases from V and 3 bases from J, leaving 8 bases between. The germline gives CDR1 DFQATT, CDR2 SNEGSKA (reference sequence). The CDR3 consists of 11 residues.

The CDR3 spells CASSLVPGGVTDTQYF. The CDR3 coding sequence is TGCGCCAGCAGCTTGGTCCCGGGGGGAGTCACAGATACGCAGTATTTT. V and J are TRBV5-1 and TRBJ2-3, with 7 nucleotides matching TRBD2. Germline assignment: CDR1 SGHRS and CDR2 YFSETQ. CDR3 length: 16 amino acids. Trimming removed 0 bases from V and 2 bases from J; junction bases left unmatched: 6.

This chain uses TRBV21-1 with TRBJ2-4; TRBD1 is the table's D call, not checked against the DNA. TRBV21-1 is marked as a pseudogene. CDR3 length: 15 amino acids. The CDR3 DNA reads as TGTGCCCACTTAAAGCGTAGGGGAGCCAAAAACATTCAGTACTTC. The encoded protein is CAHLKRRGAKNIQYF.

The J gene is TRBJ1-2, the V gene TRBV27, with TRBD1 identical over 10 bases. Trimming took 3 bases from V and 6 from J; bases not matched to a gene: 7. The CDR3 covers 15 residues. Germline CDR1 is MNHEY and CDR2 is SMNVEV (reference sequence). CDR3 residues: CASSFRQGARDGYTF. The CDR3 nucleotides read TGTGCCAGCAGTTTCCGACAGGGGGCTAGGGATGGCTACACCTTC.

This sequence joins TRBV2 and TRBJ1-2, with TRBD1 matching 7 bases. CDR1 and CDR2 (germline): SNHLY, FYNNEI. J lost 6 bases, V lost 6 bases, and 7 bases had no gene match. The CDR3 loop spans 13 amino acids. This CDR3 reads CASRSQGGDGYTF. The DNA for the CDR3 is TGTGCCAGCAGATCCCAGGGGGGGGATGGCTACACCTTC.

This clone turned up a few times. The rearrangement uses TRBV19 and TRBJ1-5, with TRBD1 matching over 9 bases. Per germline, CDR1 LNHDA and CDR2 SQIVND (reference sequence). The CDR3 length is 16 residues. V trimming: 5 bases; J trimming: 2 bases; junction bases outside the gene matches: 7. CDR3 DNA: TGTGCCAGTAGTCCTTGGACAGGGGAAGGCAATCAGCCCCAGCATTTT. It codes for CASSPWTGEGNQPQHF.

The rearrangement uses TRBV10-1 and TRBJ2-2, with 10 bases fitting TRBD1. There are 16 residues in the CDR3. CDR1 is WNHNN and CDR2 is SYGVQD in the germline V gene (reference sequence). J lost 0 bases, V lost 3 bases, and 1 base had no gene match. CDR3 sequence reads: CASSDGQGANTGELFF. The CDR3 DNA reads TGCGCCAGCAGTGATGGACAGGGGGCGAACACCGGGGAGCTGTTTTTT.

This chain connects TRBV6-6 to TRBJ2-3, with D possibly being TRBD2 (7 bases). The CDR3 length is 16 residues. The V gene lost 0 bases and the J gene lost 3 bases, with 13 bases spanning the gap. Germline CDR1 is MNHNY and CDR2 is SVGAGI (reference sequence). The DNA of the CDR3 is TGTGCCAGCAGTTACTCCGGCAGGGGAGGGACAGATACGCAGTATTTT. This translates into CASSYSGRGGTDTQYF.

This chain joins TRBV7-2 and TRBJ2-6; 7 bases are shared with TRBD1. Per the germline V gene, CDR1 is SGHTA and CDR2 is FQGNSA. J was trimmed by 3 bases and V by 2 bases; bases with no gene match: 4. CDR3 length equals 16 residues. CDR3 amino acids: CASSLQGGYGANVLTF. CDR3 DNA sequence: TGTGCCAGCAGCTTACAAGGGGGCTATGGGGCCAACGTCCTGACTTTC.

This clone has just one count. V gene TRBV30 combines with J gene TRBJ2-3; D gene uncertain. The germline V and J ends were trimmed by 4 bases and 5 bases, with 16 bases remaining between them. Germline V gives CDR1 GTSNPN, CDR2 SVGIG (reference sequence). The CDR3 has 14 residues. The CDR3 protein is CAWTFSGPRDTQYF. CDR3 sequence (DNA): TGTGCCTGGACCTTTTCCGGGCCAAGAGATACGCAGTATTTT. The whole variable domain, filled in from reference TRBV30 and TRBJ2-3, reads SQTIHQWPATLVQPVGSPLSLECTVEGTSNPNLYWYRQAAGRGLQLLFYSVGIGQISSEVPQNLSASRPQDRQFILSSKKLLLSDSGFYLCAWTFSGPRDTQYFGPGTRLTVL.

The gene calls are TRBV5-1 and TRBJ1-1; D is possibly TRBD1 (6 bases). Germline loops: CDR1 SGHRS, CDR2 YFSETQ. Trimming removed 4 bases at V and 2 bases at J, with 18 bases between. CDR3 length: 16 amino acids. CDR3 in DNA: TGCGCCAGCAGCGGAACCGGGACAAACGTTAACACTGAAGCTTTCTTT. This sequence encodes CASSGTGTNVNTEAFF.